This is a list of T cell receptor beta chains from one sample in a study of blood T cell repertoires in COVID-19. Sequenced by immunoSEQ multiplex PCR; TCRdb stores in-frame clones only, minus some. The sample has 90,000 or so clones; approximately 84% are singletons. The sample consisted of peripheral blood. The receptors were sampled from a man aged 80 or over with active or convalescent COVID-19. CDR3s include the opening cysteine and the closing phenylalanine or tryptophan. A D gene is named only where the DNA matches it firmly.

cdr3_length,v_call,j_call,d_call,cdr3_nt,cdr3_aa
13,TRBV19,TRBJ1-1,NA,TGTGCCAGTAGAGGAAAGGGGGACACTGAAGCTTTCTTT,CASRGKGDTEAFF
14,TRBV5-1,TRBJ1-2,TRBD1,TGCGCCAGCAGCTCTTCGGACAGGGGGCATGGCTACACCTTC,CASSSSDRGHGYTF
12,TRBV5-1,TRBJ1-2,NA,TGCGCCAGCAGCACGGAGGGGTATGGCTACACCTTC,CASSTEGYGYTF
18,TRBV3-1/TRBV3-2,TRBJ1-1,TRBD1,TGTGCCAGCAGCCAAGATTATTCAGGGGGTTTGCGAAACACTGAAGCTTTCTTT,CASSQDYSGGLRNTEAFF
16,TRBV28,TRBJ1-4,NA,TGTGCCAGCAGTTTATTCGGGTTGGCGGGTCGGGAAAAACTGTTTTTT,CASSLFGLAGREKLFF
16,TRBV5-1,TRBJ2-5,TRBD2,TGCGCCAGCAGCTCCGGGGCTAGCGGGGTGTTGGAGACCCAGTACTTC,CASSSGASGVLETQYF
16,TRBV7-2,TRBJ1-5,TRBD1,TGTGCCAGCAGCACCCCGACAGGGGGCGGAAATCAGCCCCAGCATTTT,CASSTPTGGGNQPQHF
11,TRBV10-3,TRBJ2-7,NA,TGTGCCATCAGTGTCGGGACTGAGCAGTACTTC,CAISVGTEQYF
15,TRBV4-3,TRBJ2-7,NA,TGCGCCAGCAGCCAAGATCCCAGTGGGCCCTACGAGCAGTACTTC,CASSQDPSGPYEQYF
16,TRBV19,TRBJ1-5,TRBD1,TGTGCCAGTAGTAGTCTCAGGACAGGGGACAATCAGCCCCAGCATTTT,CASSSLRTGDNQPQHF
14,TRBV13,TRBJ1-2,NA,TGTGCCAGCAGCTTAGGGCAGGTCGACTATGGCTACACCTTC,CASSLGQVDYGYTF
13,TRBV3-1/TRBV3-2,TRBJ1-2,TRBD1,TGTGCCAGCAGCTTCCGACAGGGTAGGGGCTACACCTTC,CASSFRQGRGYTF
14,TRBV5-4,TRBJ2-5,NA,TGTGCCAGCAGCCCGTGGGCAGGCAGGGAGACCCAGTACTTC,CASSPWAGRETQYF